This passage covers 11 T cell receptor beta chains from one sample sequenced in a study of T cells in Graves' hyperthyroidism and ophthalmopathy. RNA transcripts were the template for amplifying TCR beta CDR3 regions. HTBI primers were used for first-round RT-PCR of the TCR CDR3. TCRdb passed the multiplex PCR reads through MiXCR, listing each CDR3 protein once. This sample has about 410,000 distinct CDR3 sequences; 13% to 15% occur once, and the top ten carry about 19%. Sequenced: blood. The receptor source for this set is a woman between 25 and 40 years old with Graves' ophthalmopathy.

Many counts were recorded for this clonotype. This chain uses TRBV24-1 with TRBJ2-7; D perhaps matches TRBD1 (6 bases). V lost 4 bases to trimming and J lost 1 base, with 16 bases between them. CDR3 size: 16 residues. The germline CDR1 and CDR2 sequences are KGHDR and SFDVKD. The DNA for the CDR3 is TGTGCCACCAGTGACCCCAAGGGGGATCCTTCCTACGAGCAGTACTTC. Protein product: CATSDPKGDPSYEQYF.

The genes are TRBV4-2 and TRBJ2-3, with 7 positions matching TRBD1. This CDR3 spans 16 amino acids. Looked up from germline, CDR1 is LGHNA and CDR2 is YNFKEQ. The V segment lost 3 bases and the J segment 2 bases; nucleotides outside the gene matches: 8. The DNA of the CDR3 is TGTGCCAGCAGCCAGGCTGGACAGGCACTCACAGATACGCAGTATTTT. It encodes CASSQAGQALTDTQYF.

This clonotype has at least ten counts. V and J are TRBV30 and TRBJ2-7; D ambiguous. Trimming stripped 0 bases from V and 3 bases from J, with 12 bases between. This CDR3 region has 14 residues. Germline assignment: CDR1 GTSNPN and CDR2 SVGIG (reference sequence). CDR3 sequence reads: CAWSVLVPNYEQYF. The DNA of the CDR3 is TGTGCCTGGAGTGTACTGGTACCCAACTACGAGCAGTACTTC.

A remark on this clonotype: A single base separates this from a much larger clone, so it may be a read error. The chain combines TRBV11-2 with TRBJ2-2, with a weak D call TRBD1 (6 bases). Trimming left V 10 bases short and J 3 bases short, with 12 bases between. The CDR3 has 13 amino acids. The germline V gene has CDR1 SGHAT and CDR2 FQNNGV. This CDR3 is CATRSGDTGELFF. The CDR3 DNA reads TGTGCCACCCGGTCAGGGGACACCGGGGAGCTGTTTTTT. Variable domain in full (rest from reference TRBV11-2 and TRBJ2-2): EAGVAQSPRYKIIEKRQSVAFWCNPISGHATLYWYQQILGQGPKLLIQFQNNGVVDDSQLPKDRFSAERLKGVDSTLKIQPAKLEDSAVYLCATRSGDTGELFFGEGSRLTVL.

This clonotype was counted between two and nine times. The rearrangement links TRBV19 to TRBJ2-1; D is unresolved. The V and J ends lost 4 bases and 8 bases respectively, with 15 bases between them. Germline loops: CDR1 LNHDA, CDR2 SQIVND (reference sequence). The CDR3 spans 14 residues. The CDR3 DNA sequence: TGTGCCAGTAGTACCCGATCTAGTTTCGATGAGCAGTTCTTC. The encoded protein is CASSTRSSFDEQFF.

This clonotype came up many times. The chain has TRBV10-2 and TRBJ1-1, with unresolved D. Germline V gene sequence: CDR1 WSHSY, CDR2 SAAADI. The CDR3 is made up of 12 amino acids. The V end was cut by 5 bases, the J end by 1 base, with 5 bases between. CDR3 region: CASSQTNTEAFF. The DNA of the CDR3 is TGCGCCAGCAGTCAGACGAACACTGAAGCTTTCTTT.

This clonotype came up many times. The chain combines TRBV10-3 with TRBJ2-7; no firm D call. There are 14 residues in the CDR3. Trimming removed 3 bases at V and 5 bases at J, with 14 bases between. The germline V gene has CDR1 ENHRY and CDR2 SYGVKD. Here the CDR3 DNA reads TGTGCCATCAGTGAAGTCGCCGGCCCCGACGAGCAGTACTTC. Translation gives CAISEVAGPDEQYF.

V gene TRBV2 combines with J gene TRBJ2-5; no firm D call. The CDR3 contains 13 residues. Germline-derived CDR1 and CDR2 are SNHLY and FYNNEI. Trimming stripped 3 bases from V and 2 bases from J, with 7 bases between. CDR3: CASSEHMQETQYF. As DNA, the CDR3 is TGTGCCAGCAGTGAGCACATGCAAGAGACCCAGTACTTC.

The sample holds many counts of this clonotype. The chain has TRBV6-1 and TRBJ2-7; the D gene is possibly TRBD1 (6 bases). The V gene lost 6 bases and the J gene lost 5 bases, with 17 bases spanning the gap. Germline lookup yields CDR1 MNHNS and CDR2 SASEGT. There are 14 residues in the CDR3. The CDR3 coding sequence is TGTGCCAGCAGAAACCAACAGGGTTGGGACGAGCAGTACTTC. Residues: CASRNQQGWDEQYF.

The rearrangement uses TRBV20-1 and TRBJ2-7, with D maybe TRBD2 (6 bases). The V gene's germline CDR1 is DFQATT and CDR2 SNEGSKA (reference sequence). The CDR3 spans 15 residues. The V and J ends lost 2 bases and 4 bases respectively, with 18 bases between them. The CDR3 region is CSARPIRGSGYEQYF. DNA for the CDR3: TGCAGTGCTAGACCAATTCGGGGGTCCGGGTACGAGCAGTACTTC.

The gene calls are TRBV12-3 or TRBV12-4 and TRBJ2-2; a weak D match, TRBD1 (6 bases). This CDR3 region has 13 residues. V lost 8 bases and J 6 bases, leaving 13 bases between the germline ends. The CDR3: CASRDNRAGELFF. The CDR3 region has the DNA TGTGCCAGCCGGGACAATCGGGCCGGGGAGCTGTTTTTT.